These T cell receptor beta chains were read from a single sample in a study of T cell changes during pregnancy in multiple sclerosis. Some clones are missing from TCRdb's copy, which holds only in-frame ones; the method was immunoSEQ multiplex PCR. The table lists approximately 100,000 clones, 80% to 95% of them singletons. Sequencing was performed on peripheral blood, taken in the second trimester of pregnancy. These receptors were taken from a female donor with multiple sclerosis, enrolled in a pregnancy study. Each CDR3 is given with its conserved first and last residue. Fields, in order: V gene, J gene, D gene, clone size, CDR3 DNA, CDR3 protein. The D gene is left open where the match is weak. A clone size is listed for some rows: how often the clone was seen (once, few, many), or a class if it is expanded.

>TRBV5-4|TRBJ2-6|.|once
TGTGCCAGCAGCTTGGGAGGTTCGAGCGGGGCCAACGTCCTGACTTTC
CASSLGGSSGANVLTF
>TRBV5-8|TRBJ2-1|.|.
TGTGCCAGCAGGAATCGGGGGGAGCAGTTCTTC
CASRNRGEQFF
>TRBV4-2|TRBJ1-1|.|.
TGTGCCAGCAGCCAACGACAACTCAACACTGAAGCTTTCTTT
CASSQRQLNTEAFF
>TRBV28|TRBJ2-7|.|.
TGTGCCAGCAGCCTCAGGTCGGGCCAGGGGCGTAACTACGAGCAGTACTTC
CASSLRSGQGRNYEQYF
>TRBV27|TRBJ2-1|.|.
TGTGCCAGCAGTTTAGACAACTACAATGAGCAGTTCTTC
CASSLDNYNEQFF
>TRBV6-5|TRBJ2-5|.|.
TGTGCCAGCAGTTACTCAGCTGTACAAGAGACCCAGTACTTC
CASSYSAVQETQYF
>TRBV5-8|TRBJ1-1|.|.
TGTGCCAGCAGTCTAGCCAGGCGATTGAACACTGAAGCTTTCTTT
CASSLARRLNTEAFF
>TRBV6-5|TRBJ2-7|TRBD1|.
TGTGCCAGCAATAATAGGGACAGGGGTCGGCACGAGCAGTACTTC
CASNNRDRGRHEQYF
>TRBV28|TRBJ2-1|TRBD1|.
TGTGCCTCGGGACAGAGCTCCTACAATGAGCAGTTCTTC
CASGQSSYNEQFF
>TRBV11-2|TRBJ2-2|.|.
TGTGCCAGCAGCTTAGTGAGAGGCGGGGAGCTGTTTTTT
CASSLVRGGELFF
>TRBV25-1|TRBJ1-1|.|many
TGTGCCAGCAGTGCCGGGGTGGTCACTGAAGCTTTCTTT
CASSAGVVTEAFF
>TRBV4-1|TRBJ1-1|TRBD1|once
TGCGCCAGCAGCCAGGGAACAGGGGGCGGAACTGAAGCTTTCTTT
CASSQGTGGGTEAFF
>TRBV6-1|TRBJ2-7|TRBD2|.
TGTGCCAGCAGTGAACGAGCGGGAAACTCCTACGAGCAGTACTTC
CASSERAGNSYEQYF
>TRBV2|TRBJ2-5|TRBD1|.
TGTGCCAGCAGCGGGGACAGGGGAAAAGAGACCCAGTACTTC
CASSGDRGKETQYF
>TRBV27|TRBJ2-1|TRBD2|.
TGTGCCAGCAGCCGATTTAGTGCCCCGGGACTAGCGGGAGTGTCGTACAATGAGCAGTTCTTC
CASSRFSAPGLAGVSYNEQFF